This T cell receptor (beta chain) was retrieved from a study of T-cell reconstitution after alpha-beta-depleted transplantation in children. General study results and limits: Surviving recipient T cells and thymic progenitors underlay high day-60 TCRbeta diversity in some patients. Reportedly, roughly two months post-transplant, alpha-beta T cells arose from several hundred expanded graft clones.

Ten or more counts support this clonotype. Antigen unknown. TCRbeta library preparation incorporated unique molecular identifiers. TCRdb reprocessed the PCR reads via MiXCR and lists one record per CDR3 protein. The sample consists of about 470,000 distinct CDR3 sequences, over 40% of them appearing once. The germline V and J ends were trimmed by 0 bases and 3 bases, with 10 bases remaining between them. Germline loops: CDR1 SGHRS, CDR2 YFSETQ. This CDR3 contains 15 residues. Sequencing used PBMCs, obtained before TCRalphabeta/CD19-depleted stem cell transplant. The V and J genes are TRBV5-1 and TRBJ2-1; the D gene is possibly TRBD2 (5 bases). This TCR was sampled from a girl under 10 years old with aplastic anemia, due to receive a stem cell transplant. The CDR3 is CASSLAVSDYNEQFF. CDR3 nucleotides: TGCGCCAGCAGCTTGGCAGTTAGCGACTACAATGAGCAGTTCTTC.